This T cell receptor beta chain came from a study of CD8 T cells in Susac syndrome (dated by TCRdb to the late 2010s). Describing the broader study: Among the sequenced Susac syndrome patients, roughly six had clinically active disease and fewer than ten were in clinical remission. Susac syndrome patients were therapy-naive, on corticosteroids (some also receiving IVIg), or on IVIg alone at blood withdrawal. The study used repertoire sequencing to test whether antigen drove CD8+ T cell activation and differentiation in Susac syndrome.

Peripheral blood CD8+ and CD4+ T cells from healthy donors, Susac syndrome patients and multiple sclerosis patients were profiled using high-throughput TCR beta sequencing. The Susac syndrome patients fulfilled recently defined diagnostic criteria for either definite or probable disease. Bulk CD8+ and CD4+ T cells were purified by magnetic negative isolation, whereas CD8+ TEMRA cells were enriched by FACS. Blood was collected in EDTA tubes and processed within 24 hours, with PBMCs isolated through density gradient centrifugation. PBMCs intended for TCR sequencing were cryopreserved in liquid nitrogen and were subsequently thawed in a 37 degrees C water bath. The sorted or isolated CD4+, CD8+ and CD8+ TEMRA cells had a purity of 90% or higher. The germline V gene yields MDHEN for CDR1 and SYDVKM for CDR2. The CDR3 starts with the cysteine, ends with the phenylalanine, and has 14 residues. Only the CDR3 portion is preserved as DNA: 42 bases, with reading frame beginning at the first base. Trimming accounts for 7 bases at V and 5 bases at J, while the number of junction bases matched to no gene is 10.

This clonotype was seen a handful of times. No antigen is known for it. The input lacks base qualities; no much larger clone sits a single base away. Points the paper makes about the study in general: In patients with Susac syndrome, the CD4+ T cell repertoire showed no detectable clonal expansion. The study acknowledged that relatively few individuals were included in the TCR sequencing and HLA analysis.

RNA was extracted with the RNeasy kit and roughly 0.5 to 1 ug was reverse transcribed using random hexamers. TCR beta CDR3 regions were amplified with the immunoSEQ multiplex PCR assay covering 54 Vbeta and 13 Jbeta segments. PCR amplification bias was corrected using a synthetic template baseline for primer optimization and computational correction. The published analysis was carried out like this. Reads were annotated to V, D and J genes per IMGT and analyzed with immunoSEQ Analyzer, keeping only productive sequences. Clonality was computed as one minus Shannon entropy normalized by log2 of the number of productive unique sequences. Public and private clones were assessed among the 100 most prevalent clones of each patient and control. Clones were defined as Susac-specific if absent from the healthy and MS cohorts, from over a thousand published viral clones and from other ImmuneACCESS disease sequences. TCRdb applied fastp at Q25 and MiXCR to the public reads, then kept only in-frame beta chains. Under each unique CDR3 protein, matching rows form one entry showing the most common genes and DNA. It is TCRdb's table, rather than the study itself, that gives the V and J calls and clone size. The sample data list over 150,000 distinct CDR3 sequences, and around 94% of these were observed just once. The top ten clonotypes cover approximately 0.099% of the sample.

The TCR was taken from a human donor with Susac syndrome. Sequences were obtained from CD4+ T cells from PBMCs. The chain couples TRBV28 to TRBJ2-7; TRBD1 agrees with 8 junctional bases. For the CDR3, the sequence is CASNVGQAFNEQYF. The DNA sequence is TGTGCCAGCAATGTGGGACAGGCGTTCAACGAGCAGTACTTC.